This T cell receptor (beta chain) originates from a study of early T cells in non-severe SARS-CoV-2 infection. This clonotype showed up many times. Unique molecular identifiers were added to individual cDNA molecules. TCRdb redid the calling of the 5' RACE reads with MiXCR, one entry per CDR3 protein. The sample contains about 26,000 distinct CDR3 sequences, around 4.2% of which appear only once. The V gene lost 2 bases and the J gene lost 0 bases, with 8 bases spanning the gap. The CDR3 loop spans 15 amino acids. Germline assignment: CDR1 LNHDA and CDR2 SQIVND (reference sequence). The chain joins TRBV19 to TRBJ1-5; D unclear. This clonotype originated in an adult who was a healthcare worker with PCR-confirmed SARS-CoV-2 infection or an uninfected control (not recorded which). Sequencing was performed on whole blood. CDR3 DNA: TGTGCCAGTAGTATATCCGTATATAGCAATCAGCCCCAGCATTTT. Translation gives CASSISVYSNQPQHF. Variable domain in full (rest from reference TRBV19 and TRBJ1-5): DGGITQSPKYLFRKEGQNVTLSCEQNLNHDAMYWYRQDPGQGLRLIYYSQIVNDFQKGDIAEGYSVSREKKESFPLTVTSAQKNPTAFYLCASSISVYSNQPQHFGDGTRLSIL.